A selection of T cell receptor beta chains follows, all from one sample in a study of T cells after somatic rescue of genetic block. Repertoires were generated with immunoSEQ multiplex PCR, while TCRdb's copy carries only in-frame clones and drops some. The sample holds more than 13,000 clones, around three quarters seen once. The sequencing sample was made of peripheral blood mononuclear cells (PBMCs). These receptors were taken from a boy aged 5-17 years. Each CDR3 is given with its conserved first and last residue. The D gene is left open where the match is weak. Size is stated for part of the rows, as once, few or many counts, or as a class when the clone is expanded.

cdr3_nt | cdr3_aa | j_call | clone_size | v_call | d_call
TGCGCCAGCATCGCAAAGGGGGAAACAGGTGGAGTGGCGGGAGCTTCCTACGAGCAGTACTTC | CASIAKGETGGVAGASYEQYF | TRBJ2-7 | . | TRBV10-1 | .
TGTGCCAGCAGCCCAGGACAGGCTGCGGATACTGAAGCTTTCTTT | CASSPGQAADTEAFF | TRBJ1-1 | . | TRBV7-9 | TRBD1
TGTGCCAGCAGCTTGGGTGGGGTGGCACGATATGGCTACACCTTC | CASSLGGVARYGYTF | TRBJ1-2 | . | TRBV11-2 | .
TGTGCCAGCAGTGAGCTAGGACAGGGTAATTCACCCCTCCACTTT | CASSELGQGNSPLHF | TRBJ1-6 | few | TRBV6-1 | TRBD1
TGCGCCAGCAGCTGGGGGGCAGGTAATAGCAATCAGCCCCAGCATTTT | CASSWGAGNSNQPQHF | TRBJ1-5 | . | TRBV5-1 | .
TGTGCCAGCAGCGTAGACAGAGGTTTCCAAGAGACCCAGTACTTC | CASSVDRGFQETQYF | TRBJ2-5 | . | TRBV9 | .
TGTGCCAGCAGGTATCAGGGGACCCACTCTGGAAACACCATATATTTT | CASRYQGTHSGNTIYF | TRBJ1-3 | . | TRBV28 | .
TGTGCCAGTAGTATCCTATGGGGAGGAGCCAAAAACATTCAGTACTTC | CASSILWGGAKNIQYF | TRBJ2-4 | . | TRBV19 | .
TGTGCCAGCAGTGCCCGACAGGGCCTGAACACTGAAGCTTTCTTT | CASSARQGLNTEAFF | TRBJ1-1 | once | TRBV27 | TRBD1
TGCAGCGCCGTCCCGAGTGGGGCCAACGTCCTGACTTTC | CSAVPSGANVLTF | TRBJ2-6 | . | TRBV29-1 | .
TGCGCCAGCAGCCAGACTAGCGGGGGGGCCGGAGATACGCAGTATTTT | CASSQTSGGAGDTQYF | TRBJ2-3 | few | TRBV4-1 | TRBD2
TGCGCCAGCAGCTGGACAGGACAAGAGACCCAGTACTTC | CASSWTGQETQYF | TRBJ2-5 | . | TRBV5-1 | TRBD1
TGTGCCAGCAGTTACCAGACTAGGTCCACCGGGGAGCTGTTTTTT | CASSYQTRSTGELFF | TRBJ2-2 | medium-sized | TRBV6-5 | .
TGTGCCAGCTCACCCTACCGGGCGCAACTAGCGGGAGGGCCCCAGTTCTTC | CASSPYRAQLAGGPQFF | TRBJ2-1 | . | TRBV18 | TRBD2
TGTGCCAGCAGTCCCGCGGACAGGAGGAATTCACCCCTCCACTTT | CASSPADRRNSPLHF | TRBJ1-6 | . | TRBV28 | TRBD1
TGTGCCAGCAGCGCGACTGGACTGAACACCGGGGAGCTGTTTTTT | CASSATGLNTGELFF | TRBJ2-2 | once | TRBV7-3 | .
TGTGCCAGCAAGGATTCGGGGGCATACAATGAGCAGTTCTTC | CASKDSGAYNEQFF | TRBJ2-1 | . | TRBV25-1 | .
TGTGCCAGTAGTATCCGCCAAGAGACCCAGTACTTC | CASSIRQETQYF | TRBJ2-5 | . | TRBV19 | .
TGCGCCAGCAACGGACAGGGACTCAATGAGCAGTTCTTC | CASNGQGLNEQFF | TRBJ2-1 | few | TRBV5-1 | TRBD1
TGTGCCAGCAAGGGCCAGGGGTCCTCTGGAAACACCATATATTTT | CASKGQGSSGNTIYF | TRBJ1-3 | large | TRBV2 | .
TGTGCCAGCAGCTTAGGACAGGGGGACGAGCAGTACTTC | CASSLGQGDEQYF | TRBJ2-7 | . | TRBV7-9 | TRBD1
TGTGCCAGCCCCGGGACAGCGAACACCGGGGAGCTGTTTTTT | CASPGTANTGELFF | TRBJ2-2 | once | TRBV21-1 | .
TGTGCCAGTAGTATCCGGGACAGGGAGCTTAATTCACCCCTCCACTTT | CASSIRDRELNSPLHF | TRBJ1-6 | . | TRBV19 | TRBD1
TGCGCCAGCAGCCTGGGGGTTTCGGGGTTCGAGCAGTACTTC | CASSLGVSGFEQYF | TRBJ2-7 | few | TRBV5-1 | .
TGTGCCAGTGCTACCGGGATTTCTGGAAACACCATATATTTT | CASATGISGNTIYF | TRBJ1-3 | once | TRBV19 | .
TGTGCCAGCAGCCCTAGGGGGGTCAACGAGCAGTACTTC | CASSPRGVNEQYF | TRBJ2-7 | . | TRBV7-2 | .
TGCAGCGTTGGGGGTCAGAGTTCTAGCACAGATACGCAGTATTTT | CSVGGQSSSTDTQYF | TRBJ2-3 | . | TRBV29-1 | .
TGTGCCAGCAGTTCCAGTCCGGGACAGGGTAACTACGAGCAGTACTTC | CASSSSPGQGNYEQYF | TRBJ2-7 | . | TRBV25-1 | TRBD1
TGTGCCAGCAGCTTTACTAGCGGAGTATCAGGCGAGCAGTACTTC | CASSFTSGVSGEQYF | TRBJ2-7 | . | TRBV11-2 | TRBD2
TGTGCCAGCAGTGAAGTCGGGGGTGATTGGGGCAATCAGCCCCAGCATTTT | CASSEVGGDWGNQPQHF | TRBJ1-5 | few | TRBV6-1 | .
TGTGCCAGCAGATCAGAGGTGCTTTACGAGCAGTACTTC | CASRSEVLYEQYF | TRBJ2-7 | . | TRBV6-5 | .
TGTGCCAGCTCACAACAGGGGGCAGGAAGCAATCAGCCCCAGCATTTT | CASSQQGAGSNQPQHF | TRBJ1-5 | . | TRBV18 | TRBD1
TGCGCCAGCAGCCGACCCTCACCCCTACGACTAGCGGGAGAGGGAGATACGCAGTATTTT | CASSRPSPLRLAGEGDTQYF | TRBJ2-3 | . | TRBV4-1 | TRBD2
TGTGCCAGCAGCCTGGGACAGGGGGCTCCCTACGAGCAGTACTTC | CASSLGQGAPYEQYF | TRBJ2-7 | . | TRBV9 | TRBD1
TGTGCCAGCGGGGGCGGCCCTAACTATGGCTACACCTTC | CASGGGPNYGYTF | TRBJ1-2 | . | TRBV10-3 | .
TGCGCCAGCAGTCAACGGGAACAGGGTCTGCCCCTCCACTTT | CASSQREQGLPLHF | TRBJ1-6 | . | TRBV23-1 | .
TGTGCCAGCAGTACCTCAACGGGAGGGAACACTGAAGCTTTCTTT | CASSTSTGGNTEAFF | TRBJ1-1 | . | TRBV6-6 | .
TGCGCCAGCAGCCAAGGGCATAGCAATCAGCCCCAGCATTTT | CASSQGHSNQPQHF | TRBJ1-5 | . | TRBV4-1 | .
TGTGCCAGTAGTCCGACAGGGGGCACGGAGACCCAGTACTTC | CASSPTGGTETQYF | TRBJ2-5 | . | TRBV19 | TRBD1
TGTGCCAACAAGGGACAGTCCTACGAGCAGTACTTC | CANKGQSYEQYF | TRBJ2-7 | . | TRBV2 | TRBD1
TGTGCCAGCTCACCACCCTTAAGCGGGCCCTACGAGCAGTACTTC | CASSPPLSGPYEQYF | TRBJ2-7 | . | TRBV18 | .
TGTGCCAGCAGCTTGGTGGGAGCTGGGGCCAACGTCCTGACTTTC | CASSLVGAGANVLTF | TRBJ2-6 | once | TRBV5-6 | .
TGTGCCAGCTCACCACAGCGAGCGGGAGCAGGAGATACGCAGTATTTT | CASSPQRAGAGDTQYF | TRBJ2-3 | . | TRBV18 | TRBD2
TGTGCCAGCAGCTTGCCGCAGGGGGGGGACATTCAGTACTTC | CASSLPQGGDIQYF | TRBJ2-4 | once | TRBV5-4 | .
TGTGCCAGCAGTTACGGGGCGGGACAGGGAAACACCATATATTTT | CASSYGAGQGNTIYF | TRBJ1-3 | . | TRBV6-5 | TRBD1
TGCGCCAGCCGCTTTCCCTCTAGCGGGGGCTCCCTAGCCGGGGAGCTGTTTTTT | CASRFPSSGGSLAGELFF | TRBJ2-2 | . | TRBV5-1 | TRBD2
TGTGCCAGCAGCTTACCGCAAGGGAAGACAGAAGAAAAACTGTTTTTT | CASSLPQGKTEEKLFF | TRBJ1-4 | . | TRBV7-7 | .
TGTGCCAGTAGTGCGGGCGGCGGACCTTACGAGCAGTACTTC | CASSAGGGPYEQYF | TRBJ2-7 | once | TRBV19 | .